Listed below are T cell receptor beta chains from one sample, sequenced in a study of T cells after yellow fever vaccination. A single record per CDR3 protein comes from TCRdb applying MiXCR to the 5' RACE reads. In the table there are about 240,000 distinct CDR3 sequences, less than 9% of which are singletons. Sequenced here: CD4+ T cells sorted from PBMCs, sampled 15 days after the yellow fever booster vaccination. These receptors originate from a man aged 25 to 40 who received the YFV17D yellow fever vaccine. CDR3s include the opening cysteine and the closing phenylalanine or tryptophan. A D gene is named only where the DNA matches it firmly. Rows give clone size only sometimes, using once, few, many, or a class for an expanded clone.

j_gene: TRBJ2-1
v_gene: TRBV5-6
d_gene: NA
abundance: NA
CDR3aa: CASSFDWDEQFF
CDR3nt: TGTGCCAGCAGCTTCGATTGGGATGAGCAGTTCTTC

j_gene: TRBJ2-2
v_gene: TRBV4-3
d_gene: TRBD2
abundance: many
CDR3aa: CASSRRGLITGELFF
CDR3nt: TGCGCCAGCAGCCGACGGGGACTAATCACCGGGGAGCTGTTTTTT

j_gene: TRBJ2-1
v_gene: TRBV15
d_gene: NA
abundance: NA
CDR3aa: CATVGGSYNEQFF
CDR3nt: TGTGCCACCGTGGGGGGTTCCTACAATGAGCAGTTCTTC

j_gene: TRBJ2-3
v_gene: TRBV7-9
d_gene: TRBD2
abundance: NA
CDR3aa: CASSLAGRPTPTDTQYF
CDR3nt: TGTGCCAGCAGCTTAGCCGGGAGGCCCACCCCCACAGATACGCAGTATTTT

j_gene: TRBJ2-7
v_gene: TRBV7-2
d_gene: TRBD2
abundance: few
CDR3aa: CASSSLAGEQYF
CDR3nt: TGTGCCAGCAGCTCGCTAGCGGGCGAGCAGTACTTC

j_gene: TRBJ2-2
v_gene: TRBV28
d_gene: NA
abundance: many
CDR3aa: CASSLGVSALKTGELFF
CDR3nt: TGTGCCAGCAGTTTAGGAGTTTCGGCCCTGAAGACCGGGGAGCTGTTTTTT

j_gene: TRBJ2-2
v_gene: TRBV20-1
d_gene: TRBD1
abundance: many
CDR3aa: CSALKQGADTGELFF
CDR3nt: TGCAGTGCTCTTAAACAGGGGGCCGACACCGGGGAGCTGTTTTTT

j_gene: TRBJ2-7
v_gene: TRBV2
d_gene: NA
abundance: many
CDR3aa: CASSEKYSVPPGYEQYF
CDR3nt: TGTGCCAGCAGTGAAAAATACAGCGTTCCCCCCGGGTACGAGCAGTACTTC

j_gene: TRBJ1-1
v_gene: TRBV10-3
d_gene: NA
abundance: NA
CDR3aa: CATAQGLDTEAFF
CDR3nt: TGTGCCACCGCACAGGGTTTAGACACTGAAGCTTTCTTT

j_gene: TRBJ2-1
v_gene: TRBV20-1
d_gene: NA
abundance: many
CDR3aa: CSASRGAYNEQFF
CDR3nt: TGCAGTGCTAGCAGGGGAGCCTACAATGAGCAGTTCTTC

j_gene: TRBJ2-2
v_gene: TRBV30
d_gene: NA
abundance: NA
CDR3aa: CACPKRPRGDGELFF
CDR3nt: TGTGCCTGCCCTAAGCGCCCCAGAGGGGACGGGGAGCTGTTTTTT

j_gene: TRBJ2-3
v_gene: TRBV11-3
d_gene: NA
abundance: NA
CDR3aa: CASSLGGKGTDTQYF
CDR3nt: TGTGCCAGCAGCTTGGGCGGGAAAGGCACAGATACGCAGTATTTT

j_gene: TRBJ2-2
v_gene: TRBV4-2
d_gene: NA
abundance: NA
CDR3aa: CASSQNGGNTGELFF
CDR3nt: TGTGCCAGCAGCCAAAATGGGGGGAACACCGGGGAGCTGTTTTTT

j_gene: TRBJ2-1
v_gene: TRBV5-1
d_gene: NA
abundance: many
CDR3aa: CASSAQVENEQFF
CDR3nt: TGCGCCAGCAGCGCCCAGGTTGAAAATGAGCAGTTCTTC

j_gene: TRBJ2-1
v_gene: TRBV4-2
d_gene: NA
abundance: few
CDR3aa: CASSQEVSRVSSYNEQFF
CDR3nt: TGTGCCAGCAGCCAAGAGGTTTCGCGGGTGAGCTCCTACAATGAGCAGTTCTTC

j_gene: TRBJ1-5
v_gene: TRBV7-4
d_gene: NA
abundance: few
CDR3aa: CASSLQDNQPQHF
CDR3nt: TGTGCCAGCAGCTTACAGGATAATCAGCCCCAGCATTTT

j_gene: TRBJ2-7
v_gene: TRBV2
d_gene: NA
abundance: few
CDR3aa: CASSSGPASEQYF
CDR3nt: TGTGCCAGCAGTTCAGGACCAGCGTCCGAGCAGTACTTC

j_gene: TRBJ2-5
v_gene: TRBV14
d_gene: NA
abundance: NA
CDR3aa: CASSQGRGLRQETQYF
CDR3nt: TGTGCCAGCAGCCAAGGAAGGGGTTTGAGGCAAGAGACCCAGTACTTC

j_gene: TRBJ2-4
v_gene: TRBV19
d_gene: NA
abundance: few
CDR3aa: CGSGSGPKNIQYF
CDR3nt: TGTGGAAGCGGGTCTGGACCCAAAAACATTCAGTACTTC